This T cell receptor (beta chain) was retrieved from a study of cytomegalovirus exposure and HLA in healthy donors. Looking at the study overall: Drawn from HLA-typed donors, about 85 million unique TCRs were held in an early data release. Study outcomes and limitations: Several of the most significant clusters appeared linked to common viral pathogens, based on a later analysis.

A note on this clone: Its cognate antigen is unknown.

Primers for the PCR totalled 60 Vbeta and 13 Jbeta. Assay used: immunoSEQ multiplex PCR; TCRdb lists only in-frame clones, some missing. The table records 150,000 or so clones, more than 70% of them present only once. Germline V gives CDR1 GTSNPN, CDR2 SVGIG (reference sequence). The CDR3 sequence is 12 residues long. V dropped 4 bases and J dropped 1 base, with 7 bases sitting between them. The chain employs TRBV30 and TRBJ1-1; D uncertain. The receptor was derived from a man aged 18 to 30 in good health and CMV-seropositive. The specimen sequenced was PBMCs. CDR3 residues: CAWIVRNTEAFF. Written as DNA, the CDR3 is TGTGCCTGGATAGTAAGGAACACTGAAGCTTTCTTT.